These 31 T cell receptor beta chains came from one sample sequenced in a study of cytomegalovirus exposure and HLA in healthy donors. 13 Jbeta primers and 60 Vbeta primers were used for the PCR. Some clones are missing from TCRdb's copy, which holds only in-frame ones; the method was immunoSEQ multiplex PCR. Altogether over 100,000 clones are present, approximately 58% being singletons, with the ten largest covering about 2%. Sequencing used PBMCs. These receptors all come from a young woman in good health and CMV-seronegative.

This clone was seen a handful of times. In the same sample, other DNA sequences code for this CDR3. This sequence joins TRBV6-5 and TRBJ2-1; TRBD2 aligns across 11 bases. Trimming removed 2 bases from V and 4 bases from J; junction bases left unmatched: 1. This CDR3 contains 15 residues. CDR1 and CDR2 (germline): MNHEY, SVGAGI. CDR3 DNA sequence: TGTGCCAGCAGTTACCGACTAGCGGGATACAATGAGCAGTTCTTC. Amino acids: CASSYRLAGYNEQFF.

CDR3 in DNA: TGTGCCAGCAGTGAACAGGGGTATATCGACAATGAGCAGTTCTTC. This sequence encodes CASSEQGYIDNEQFF. The V gene is TRBV2, the J gene TRBJ2-1; D perhaps matches TRBD1 (6 bases). Germline CDR1 is SNHLY and CDR2 is FYNNEI. CDR3 length equals 15 residues. Trimming cost V 2 bases and J 5 bases, with 13 bases left between them.

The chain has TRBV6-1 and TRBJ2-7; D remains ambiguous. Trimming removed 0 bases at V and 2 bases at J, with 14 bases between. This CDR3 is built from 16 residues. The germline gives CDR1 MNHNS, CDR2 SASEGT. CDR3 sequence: CASSEALRLPPYEQYF. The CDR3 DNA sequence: TGTGCCAGCAGTGAAGCGCTTCGACTTCCCCCCTACGAGCAGTACTTC.

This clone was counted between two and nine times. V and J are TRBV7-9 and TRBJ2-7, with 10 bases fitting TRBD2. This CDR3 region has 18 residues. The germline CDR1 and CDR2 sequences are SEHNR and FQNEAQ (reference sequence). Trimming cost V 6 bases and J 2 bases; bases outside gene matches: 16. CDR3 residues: CASSPGLAGVGRAYEQYF. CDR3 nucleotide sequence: TGTGCCAGCAGTCCGGGGCTAGCGGGAGTCGGGCGGGCCTACGAGCAGTACTTC.

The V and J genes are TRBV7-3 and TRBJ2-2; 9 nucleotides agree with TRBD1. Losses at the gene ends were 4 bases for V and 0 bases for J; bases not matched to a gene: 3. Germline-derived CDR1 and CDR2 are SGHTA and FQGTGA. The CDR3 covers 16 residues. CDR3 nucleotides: TGTGCCAGCAGCTCCAACAGGGGGCCGAACACCGGGGAGCTGTTTTTT. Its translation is CASSSNRGPNTGELFF.

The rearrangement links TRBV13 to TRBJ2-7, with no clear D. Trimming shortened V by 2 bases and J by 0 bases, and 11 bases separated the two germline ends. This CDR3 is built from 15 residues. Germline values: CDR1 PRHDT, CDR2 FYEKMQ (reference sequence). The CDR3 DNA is TGTGCCAGCAGCTTACTTAACAGCAACTCCTACGAGCAGTACTTC. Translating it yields CASSLLNSNSYEQYF.

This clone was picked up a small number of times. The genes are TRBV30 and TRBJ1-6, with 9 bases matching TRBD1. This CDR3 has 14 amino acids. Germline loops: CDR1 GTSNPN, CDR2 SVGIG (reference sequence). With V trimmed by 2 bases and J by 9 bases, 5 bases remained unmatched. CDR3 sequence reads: CAWSTGTGISPLHF. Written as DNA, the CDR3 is TGTGCCTGGAGTACCGGGACAGGGATTTCACCCCTCCACTTT. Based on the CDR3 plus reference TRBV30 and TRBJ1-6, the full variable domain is SQTIHQWPATLVQPVGSPLSLECTVEGTSNPNLYWYRQAAGRGLQLLFYSVGIGQISSEVPQNLSASRPQDRQFILSSKKLLLSDSGFYLCAWSTGTGISPLHFGNGTRLTVT.

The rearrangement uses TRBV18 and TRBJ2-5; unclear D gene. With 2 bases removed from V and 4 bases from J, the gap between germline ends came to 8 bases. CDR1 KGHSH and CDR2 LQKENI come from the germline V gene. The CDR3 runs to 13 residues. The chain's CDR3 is CASSPGLRETQYF. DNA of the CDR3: TGTGCCAGCTCACCAGGGCTACGAGAGACCCAGTACTTC.

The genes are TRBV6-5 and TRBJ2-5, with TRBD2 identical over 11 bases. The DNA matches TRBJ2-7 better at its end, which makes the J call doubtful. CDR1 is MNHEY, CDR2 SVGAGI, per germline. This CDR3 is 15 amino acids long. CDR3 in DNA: TGTGCCAGCAGACTAATAGCGGGAGGGCCGGACGAGCAGTACTTC. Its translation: CASRLIAGGPDEQYF.

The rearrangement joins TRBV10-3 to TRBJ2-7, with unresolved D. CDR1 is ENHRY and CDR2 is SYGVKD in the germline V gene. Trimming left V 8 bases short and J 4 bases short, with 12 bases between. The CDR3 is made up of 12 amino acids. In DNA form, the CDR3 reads TGTGCCATCTCCCGGGTTGGTTACGAGCAGTACTTC. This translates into CAISRVGYEQYF.

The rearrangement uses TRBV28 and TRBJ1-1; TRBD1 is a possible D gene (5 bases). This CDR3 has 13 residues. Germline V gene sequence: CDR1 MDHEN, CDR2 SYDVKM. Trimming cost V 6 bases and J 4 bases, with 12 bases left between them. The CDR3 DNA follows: TGTGCCAGCAGAACAGACAGAGGCACTGAAGCTTTCTTT. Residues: CASRTDRGTEAFF.

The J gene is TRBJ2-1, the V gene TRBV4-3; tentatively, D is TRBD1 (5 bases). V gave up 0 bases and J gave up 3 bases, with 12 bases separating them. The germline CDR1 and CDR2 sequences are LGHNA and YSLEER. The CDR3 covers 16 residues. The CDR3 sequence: CASSQEGSTGYNEQFF. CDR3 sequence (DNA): TGCGCCAGCAGCCAAGAAGGTAGTACAGGCTACAATGAGCAGTTCTTC.

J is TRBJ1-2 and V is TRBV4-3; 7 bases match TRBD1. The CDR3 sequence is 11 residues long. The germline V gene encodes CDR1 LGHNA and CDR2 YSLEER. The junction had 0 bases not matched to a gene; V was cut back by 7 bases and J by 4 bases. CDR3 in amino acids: CASTGGYGYTF. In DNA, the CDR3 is TGCGCCAGCACAGGGGGCTATGGCTACACCTTC.

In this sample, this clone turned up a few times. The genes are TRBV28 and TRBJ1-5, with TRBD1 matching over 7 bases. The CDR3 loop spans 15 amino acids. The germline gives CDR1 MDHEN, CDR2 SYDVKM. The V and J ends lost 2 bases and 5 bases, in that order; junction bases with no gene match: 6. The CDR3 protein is CASSLKGTAYQPQHF. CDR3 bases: TGTGCCAGCAGTTTAAAAGGGACAGCTTATCAGCCCCAGCATTTT.

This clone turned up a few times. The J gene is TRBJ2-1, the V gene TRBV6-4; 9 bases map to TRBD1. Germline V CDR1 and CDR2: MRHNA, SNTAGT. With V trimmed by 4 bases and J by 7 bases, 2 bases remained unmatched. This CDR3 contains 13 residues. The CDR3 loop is CASSGTGVNEQFF. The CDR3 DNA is TGTGCCAGCAGTGGGACAGGGGTGAATGAGCAGTTCTTC.

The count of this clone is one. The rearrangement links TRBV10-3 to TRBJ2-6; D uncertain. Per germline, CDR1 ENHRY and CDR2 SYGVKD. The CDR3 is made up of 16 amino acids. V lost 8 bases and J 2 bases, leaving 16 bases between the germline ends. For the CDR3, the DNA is TGTGCCATCTCGTCAAGCCCAGGTGCTGGGGCCAACGTCCTGACTTTC. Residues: CAISSSPGAGANVLTF.

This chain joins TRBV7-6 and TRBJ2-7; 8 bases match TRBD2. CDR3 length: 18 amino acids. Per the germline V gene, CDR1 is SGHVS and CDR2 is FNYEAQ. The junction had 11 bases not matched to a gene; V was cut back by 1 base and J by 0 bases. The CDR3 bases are TGTGCCAGCAGCTTAGGGCCCTCAACCGGGACTAGCTCCTACGAGCAGTACTTC. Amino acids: CASSLGPSTGTSSYEQYF.

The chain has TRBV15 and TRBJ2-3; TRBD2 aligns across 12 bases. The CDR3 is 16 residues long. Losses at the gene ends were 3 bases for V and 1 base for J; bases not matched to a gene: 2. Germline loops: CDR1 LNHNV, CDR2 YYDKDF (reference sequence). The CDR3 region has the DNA TGTGCCACCAGCAGGGGACTAGCGGGCCGCACAGATACGCAGTATTTT. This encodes CATSRGLAGRTDTQYF.

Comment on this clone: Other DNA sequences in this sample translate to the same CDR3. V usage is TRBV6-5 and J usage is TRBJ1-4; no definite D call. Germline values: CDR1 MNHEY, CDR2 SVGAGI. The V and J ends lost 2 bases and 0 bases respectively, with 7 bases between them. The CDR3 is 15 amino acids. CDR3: CASSYGGTTNEKLFF. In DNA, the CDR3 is TGTGCCAGCAGTTACGGCGGCACAACTAATGAAAAACTGTTTTTT.

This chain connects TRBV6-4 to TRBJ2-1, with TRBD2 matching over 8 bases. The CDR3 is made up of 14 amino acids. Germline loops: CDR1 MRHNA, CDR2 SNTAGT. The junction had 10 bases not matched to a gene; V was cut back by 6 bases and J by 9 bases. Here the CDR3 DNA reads TGTGCCAGCAGCGTAGAGCGGGAGTCCGGTGAGCAGTTCTTC. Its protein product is CASSVERESGEQFF.

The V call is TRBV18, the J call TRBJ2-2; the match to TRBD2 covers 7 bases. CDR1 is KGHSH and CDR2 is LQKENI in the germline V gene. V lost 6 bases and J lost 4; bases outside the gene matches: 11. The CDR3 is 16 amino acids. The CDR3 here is CASSPGGRVRTGELFF. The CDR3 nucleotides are TGTGCCAGCTCCCCGGGGGGACGGGTCCGCACCGGGGAGCTGTTTTTT.

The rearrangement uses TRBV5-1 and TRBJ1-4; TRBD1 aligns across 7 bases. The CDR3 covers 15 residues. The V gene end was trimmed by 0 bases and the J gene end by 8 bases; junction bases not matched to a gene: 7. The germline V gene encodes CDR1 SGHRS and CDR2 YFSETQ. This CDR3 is CASSLGDRELEKLFF. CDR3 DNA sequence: TGCGCCAGCAGCTTGGGAGACAGGGAATTGGAAAAACTGTTTTTT.

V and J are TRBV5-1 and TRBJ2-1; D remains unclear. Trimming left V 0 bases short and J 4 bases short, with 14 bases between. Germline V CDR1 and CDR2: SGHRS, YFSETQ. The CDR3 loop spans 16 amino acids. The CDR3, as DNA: TGCGCCAGCAGCTTGGCCTTCGGGTCGACTTACAATGAGCAGTTCTTC. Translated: CASSLAFGSTYNEQFF.

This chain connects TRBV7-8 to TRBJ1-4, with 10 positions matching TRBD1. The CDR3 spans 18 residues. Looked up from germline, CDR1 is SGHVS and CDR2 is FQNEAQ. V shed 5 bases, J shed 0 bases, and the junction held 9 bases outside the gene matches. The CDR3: CASSPRAGTGATNEKLFF. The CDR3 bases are TGTGCCAGCAGCCCAAGAGCAGGGACAGGGGCAACTAATGAAAAACTGTTTTTT.

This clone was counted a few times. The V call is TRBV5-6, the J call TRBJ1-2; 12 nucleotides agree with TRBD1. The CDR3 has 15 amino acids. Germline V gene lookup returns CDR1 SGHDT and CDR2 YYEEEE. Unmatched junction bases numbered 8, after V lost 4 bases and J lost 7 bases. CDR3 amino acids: CASSPPGQGAFGYTF. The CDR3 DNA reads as TGTGCCAGCAGCCCGCCGGGACAGGGGGCCTTTGGCTACACCTTC.

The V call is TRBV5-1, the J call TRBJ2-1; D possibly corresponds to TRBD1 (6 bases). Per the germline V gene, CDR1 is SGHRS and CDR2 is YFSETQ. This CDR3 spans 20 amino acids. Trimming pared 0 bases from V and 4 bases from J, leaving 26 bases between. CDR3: CASSLVPPAQGLDSYNEQFF. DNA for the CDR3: TGCGCCAGCAGCTTGGTCCCGCCAGCTCAGGGGCTAGACTCTTACAATGAGCAGTTCTTC.

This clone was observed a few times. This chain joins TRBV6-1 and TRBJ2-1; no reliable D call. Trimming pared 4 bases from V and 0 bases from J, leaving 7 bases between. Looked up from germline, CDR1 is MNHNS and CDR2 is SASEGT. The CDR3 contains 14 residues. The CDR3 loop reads CASSVLVSYNEQFF. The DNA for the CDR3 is TGTGCCAGCAGTGTTCTAGTCTCCTACAATGAGCAGTTCTTC.

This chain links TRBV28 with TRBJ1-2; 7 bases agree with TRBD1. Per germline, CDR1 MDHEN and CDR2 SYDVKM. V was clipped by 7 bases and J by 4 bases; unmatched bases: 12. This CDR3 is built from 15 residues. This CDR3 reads CASTLGAGGTYGYTF. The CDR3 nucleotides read TGTGCCAGCACCTTGGGAGCAGGGGGAACCTATGGCTACACCTTC.

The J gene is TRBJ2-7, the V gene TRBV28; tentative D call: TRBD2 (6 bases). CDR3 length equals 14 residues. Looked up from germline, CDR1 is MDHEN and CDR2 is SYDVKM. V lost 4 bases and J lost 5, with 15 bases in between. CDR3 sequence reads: CASSSIREHHEQYF. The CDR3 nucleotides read TGTGCCAGCAGTTCTATACGGGAGCACCACGAGCAGTACTTC. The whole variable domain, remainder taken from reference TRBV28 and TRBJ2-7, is DVKVTQSSRYLVKRTGEKVFLECVQDMDHENMFWYRQDPGLGLRLIYFSYDVKMKEKGDIPEGYSVSREKKERFSLILESASTNQTSMYLCASSSIREHHEQYFGPGTRLTVT.

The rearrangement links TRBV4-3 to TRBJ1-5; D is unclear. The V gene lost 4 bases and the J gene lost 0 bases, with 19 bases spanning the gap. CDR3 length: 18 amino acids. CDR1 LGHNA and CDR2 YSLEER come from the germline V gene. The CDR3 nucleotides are TGCGCCAGCAGCCCAAGATGGGTAGAGGACTATAGCAATCAGCCCCAGCATTTT. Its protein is CASSPRWVEDYSNQPQHF.

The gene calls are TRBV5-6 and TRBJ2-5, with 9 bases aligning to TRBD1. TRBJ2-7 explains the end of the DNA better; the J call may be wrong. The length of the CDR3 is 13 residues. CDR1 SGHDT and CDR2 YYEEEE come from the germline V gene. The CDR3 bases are TGTGCCAGCAGCCGGGGACAGGGTTACGAGCAGTACTTC. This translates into CASSRGQGYEQYF.